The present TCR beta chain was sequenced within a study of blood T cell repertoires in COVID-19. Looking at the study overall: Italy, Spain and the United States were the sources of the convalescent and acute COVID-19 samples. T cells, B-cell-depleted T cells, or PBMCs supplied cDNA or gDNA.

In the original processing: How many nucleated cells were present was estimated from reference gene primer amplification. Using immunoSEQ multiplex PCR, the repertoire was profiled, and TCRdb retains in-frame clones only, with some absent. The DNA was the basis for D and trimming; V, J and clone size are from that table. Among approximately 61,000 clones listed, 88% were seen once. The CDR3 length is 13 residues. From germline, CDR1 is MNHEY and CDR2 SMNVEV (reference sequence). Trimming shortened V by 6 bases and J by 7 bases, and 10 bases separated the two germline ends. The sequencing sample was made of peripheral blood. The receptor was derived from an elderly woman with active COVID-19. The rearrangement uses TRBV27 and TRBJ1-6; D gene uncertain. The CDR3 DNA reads TGTGCCAGCAGGGACTTAGTAAATTCACCCCTCCACTTT. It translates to CASRDLVNSPLHF.